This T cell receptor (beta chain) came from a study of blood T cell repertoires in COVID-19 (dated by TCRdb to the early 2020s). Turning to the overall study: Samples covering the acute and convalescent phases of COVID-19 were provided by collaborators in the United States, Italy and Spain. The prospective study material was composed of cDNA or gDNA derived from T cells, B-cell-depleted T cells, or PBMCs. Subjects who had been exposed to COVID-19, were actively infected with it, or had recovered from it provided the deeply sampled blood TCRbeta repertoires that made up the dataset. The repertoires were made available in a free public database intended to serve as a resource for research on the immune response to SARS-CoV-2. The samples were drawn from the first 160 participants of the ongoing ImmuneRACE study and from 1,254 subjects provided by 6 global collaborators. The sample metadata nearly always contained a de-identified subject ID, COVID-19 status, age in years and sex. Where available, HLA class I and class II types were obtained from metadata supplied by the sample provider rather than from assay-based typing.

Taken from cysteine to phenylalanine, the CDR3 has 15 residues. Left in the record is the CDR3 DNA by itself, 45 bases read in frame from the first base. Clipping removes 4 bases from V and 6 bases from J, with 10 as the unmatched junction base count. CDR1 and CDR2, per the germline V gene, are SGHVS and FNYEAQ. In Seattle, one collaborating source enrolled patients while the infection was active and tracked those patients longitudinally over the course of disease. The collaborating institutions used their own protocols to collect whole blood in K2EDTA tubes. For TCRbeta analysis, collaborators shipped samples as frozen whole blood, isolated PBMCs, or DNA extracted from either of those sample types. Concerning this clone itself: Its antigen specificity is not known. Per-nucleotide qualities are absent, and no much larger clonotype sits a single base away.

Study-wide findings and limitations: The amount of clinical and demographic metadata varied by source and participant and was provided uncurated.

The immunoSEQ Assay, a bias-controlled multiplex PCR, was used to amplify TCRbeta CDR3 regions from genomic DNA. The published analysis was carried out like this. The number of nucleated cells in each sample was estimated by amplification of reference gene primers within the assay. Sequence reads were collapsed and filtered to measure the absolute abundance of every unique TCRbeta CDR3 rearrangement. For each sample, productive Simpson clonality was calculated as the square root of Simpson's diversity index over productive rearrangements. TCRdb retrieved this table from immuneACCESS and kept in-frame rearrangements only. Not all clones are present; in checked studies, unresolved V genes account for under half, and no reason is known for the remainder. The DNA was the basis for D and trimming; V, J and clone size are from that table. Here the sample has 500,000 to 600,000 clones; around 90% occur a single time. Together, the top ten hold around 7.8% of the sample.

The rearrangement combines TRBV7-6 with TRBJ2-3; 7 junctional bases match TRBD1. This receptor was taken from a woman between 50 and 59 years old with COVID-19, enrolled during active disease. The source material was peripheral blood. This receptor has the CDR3 CASSSLTGFGDTQYF. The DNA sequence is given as TGTGCCAGCAGCTCTCTGACAGGGTTTGGGGATACGCAGTATTTT.